This T cell receptor beta chain was identified in a study of CD4 T cell repertoires in COVID-19. These patients had recovered from COVID-19 ranging mild to severe. The memory T cells were sequenced right after ex vivo isolation, without culture. Findings and caveats of the study: Some SARS-CoV-2 clonotypes, between about 7 and 27%, recurred in SARS-CoV and/or HKU1 cultures. Suggested intraclonal diversification: top SARS-CoV-2-reactive clonotypes appeared in two or three memory subsets.

Germline V gene lookup returns CDR1 LNHDA and CDR2 SQIVND (reference sequence). The CDR3 has 13 residues. The ends were cut back, 8 bases at V and 0 bases at J, with 10 bases in the middle. Concerning this clone itself: Its antigen is as yet unknown.

Sequencing used immunoSEQ multiplex PCR; TCRdb keeps in-frame clones, though not all of them. The sample has approximately 75,000 clones; 83% are singletons. Sequencing used CD4+ T cells from peripheral blood, obtained after recovery from COVID-19. The chain recombines TRBV19 with TRBJ1-2; D ambiguous. The receptor was derived from a human donor who had COVID-19. For the CDR3, the DNA is TGTGCCAGTGGTGGCAGGACTAACTATGGCTACACCTTC. Its protein is CASGGRTNYGYTF.